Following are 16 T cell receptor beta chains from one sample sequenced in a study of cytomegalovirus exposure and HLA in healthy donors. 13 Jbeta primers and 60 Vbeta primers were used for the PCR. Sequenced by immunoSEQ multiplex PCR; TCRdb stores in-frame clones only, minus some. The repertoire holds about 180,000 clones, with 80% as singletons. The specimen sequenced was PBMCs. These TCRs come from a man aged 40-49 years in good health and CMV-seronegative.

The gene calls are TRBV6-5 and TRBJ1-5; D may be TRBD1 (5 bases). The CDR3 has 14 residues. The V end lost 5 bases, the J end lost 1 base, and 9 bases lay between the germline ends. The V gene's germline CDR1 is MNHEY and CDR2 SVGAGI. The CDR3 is CASSHQGSNQPQHF. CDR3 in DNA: TGTGCCAGCAGTCATCAGGGAAGCAATCAGCCCCAGCATTTT.

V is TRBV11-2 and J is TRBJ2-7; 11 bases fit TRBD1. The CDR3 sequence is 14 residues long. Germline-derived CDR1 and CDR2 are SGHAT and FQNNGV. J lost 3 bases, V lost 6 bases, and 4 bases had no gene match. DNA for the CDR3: TGTGCCAGCAGTTACGGGACAGGGGGCTACGAGCAGTACTTC. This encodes CASSYGTGGYEQYF.

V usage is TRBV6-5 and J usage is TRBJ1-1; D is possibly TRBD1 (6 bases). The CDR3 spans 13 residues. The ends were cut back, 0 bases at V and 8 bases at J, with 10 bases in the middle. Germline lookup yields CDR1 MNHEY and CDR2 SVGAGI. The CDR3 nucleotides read TGTGCCAGCAGTTACTCGAACAGGGCGGAAGCTTTCTTT. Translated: CASSYSNRAEAFF.

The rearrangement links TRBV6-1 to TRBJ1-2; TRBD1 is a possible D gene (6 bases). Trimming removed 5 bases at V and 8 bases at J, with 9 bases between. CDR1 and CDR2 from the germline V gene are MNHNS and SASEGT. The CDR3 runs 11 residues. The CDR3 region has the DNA TGTGCCAGCAGTCAGGGGATCGGCTACACCTTC. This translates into CASSQGIGYTF.

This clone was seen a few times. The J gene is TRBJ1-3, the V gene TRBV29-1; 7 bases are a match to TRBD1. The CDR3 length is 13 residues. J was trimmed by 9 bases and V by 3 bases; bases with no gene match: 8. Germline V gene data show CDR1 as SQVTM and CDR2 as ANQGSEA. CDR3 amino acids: CSVEPNRGGTIYF. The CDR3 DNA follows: TGCAGCGTTGAGCCCAACAGGGGAGGCACCATATATTTT.

The CDR3 sequence: CASSDTTSGVLDTQYF. In DNA form, the CDR3 reads TGTGCCAGCAGCGATACGACTAGCGGGGTACTAGATACGCAGTATTTT. The chain couples TRBV7-9 to TRBJ2-3, with 11 bases fitting TRBD2. Unmatched junction bases numbered 9, after V lost 5 bases and J lost 5 bases. The germline V gene encodes CDR1 SEHNR and CDR2 FQNEAQ (reference sequence). The CDR3 length is 16 residues.

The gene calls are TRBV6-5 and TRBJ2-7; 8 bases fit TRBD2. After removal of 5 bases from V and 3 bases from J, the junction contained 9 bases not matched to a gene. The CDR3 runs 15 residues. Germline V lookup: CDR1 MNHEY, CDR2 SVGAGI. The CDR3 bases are TGTGCCAGCAGTACCACGGGAGGGGGATACTACGAGCAGTACTTC. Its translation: CASSTTGGGYYEQYF.

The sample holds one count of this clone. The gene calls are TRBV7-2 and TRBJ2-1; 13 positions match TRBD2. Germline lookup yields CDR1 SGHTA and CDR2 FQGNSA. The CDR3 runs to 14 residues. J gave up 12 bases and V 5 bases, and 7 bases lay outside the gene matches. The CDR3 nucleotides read TGTGCCAGCAGCACGACTAGCGGGGGGTTCGTGCAGTTCTTC. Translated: CASSTTSGGFVQFF.

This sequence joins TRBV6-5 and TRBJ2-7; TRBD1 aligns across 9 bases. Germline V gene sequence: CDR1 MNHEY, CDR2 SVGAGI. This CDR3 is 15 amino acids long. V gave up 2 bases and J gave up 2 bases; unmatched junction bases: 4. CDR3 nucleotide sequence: TGTGCCAGCAGTTACAGGACAGGGGTTGCCTACGAGCAGTACTTC. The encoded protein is CASSYRTGVAYEQYF.

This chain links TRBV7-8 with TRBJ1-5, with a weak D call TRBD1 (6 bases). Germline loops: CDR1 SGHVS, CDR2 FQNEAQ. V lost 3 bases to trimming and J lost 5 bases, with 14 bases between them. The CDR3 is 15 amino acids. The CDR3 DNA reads TGTGCCAGCAGCTTTCCCGGGGGGGGCCATCAGCCCCAGCATTTT. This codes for CASSFPGGGHQPQHF.

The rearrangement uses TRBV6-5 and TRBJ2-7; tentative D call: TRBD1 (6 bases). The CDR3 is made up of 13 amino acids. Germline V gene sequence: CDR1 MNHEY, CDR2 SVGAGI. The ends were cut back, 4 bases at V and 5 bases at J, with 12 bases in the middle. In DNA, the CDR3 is TGTGCCAGCAGTTCACAGGGTAGCCACGAGCAGTACTTC. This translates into CASSSQGSHEQYF.

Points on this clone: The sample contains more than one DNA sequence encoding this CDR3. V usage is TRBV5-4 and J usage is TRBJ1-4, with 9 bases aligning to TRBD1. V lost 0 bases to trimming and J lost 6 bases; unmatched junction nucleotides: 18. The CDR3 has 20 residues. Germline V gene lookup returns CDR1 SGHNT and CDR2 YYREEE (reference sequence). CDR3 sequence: CASSLGSGTGRPILDEKLFF. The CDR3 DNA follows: TGTGCCAGCAGCTTGGGGTCCGGGACAGGGAGGCCGATACTAGATGAAAAACTGTTTTTT.

The CDR3 protein is CSVLRRGAADTQYF. The CDR3 DNA follows: TGCAGCGTTTTGCGGCGGGGGGCGGCAGATACGCAGTATTTT. This chain links TRBV29-1 with TRBJ2-3; 8 bases fit TRBD2. The CDR3 is 14 amino acids. From germline, CDR1 is SQVTM and CDR2 ANQGSEA. With V trimmed by 5 bases and J by 4 bases, 8 bases remained unmatched.

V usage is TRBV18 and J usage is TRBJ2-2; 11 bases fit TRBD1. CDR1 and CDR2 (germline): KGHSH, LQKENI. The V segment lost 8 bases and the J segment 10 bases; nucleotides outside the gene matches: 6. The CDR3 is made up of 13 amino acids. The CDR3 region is CASRTGGKEELFF. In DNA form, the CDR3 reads TGTGCCAGCAGGACAGGGGGCAAAGAGGAGCTGTTTTTT.

Here the CDR3 DNA reads TGTGCCAGCGGGGGGGAAAAACTGTTTTTT. It is translated as CASGGEKLFF. The V call is TRBV6-1, the J call TRBJ1-4; the D gene is possibly TRBD1 (5 bases). Germline V CDR1 and CDR2: MNHNS, SASEGT. The ends were cut back, 8 bases at V and 8 bases at J, with 6 bases in the middle. This CDR3 has 10 amino acids.

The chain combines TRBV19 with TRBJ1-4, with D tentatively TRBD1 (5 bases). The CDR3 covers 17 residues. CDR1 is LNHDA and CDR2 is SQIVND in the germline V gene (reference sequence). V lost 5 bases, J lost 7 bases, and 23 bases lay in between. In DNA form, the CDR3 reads TGTGCCAGTAGTTCTTCCCGGACACCCAGGACGGGTGAAAAACTGTTTTTT. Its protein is CASSSSRTPRTGEKLFF.